This T cell receptor (beta chain) originates from a study of blood T cell repertoires in COVID-19. Looking at the study overall: Some COVID-19 samples were acute and others convalescent; all came from the United States, Italy and Spain.

Original analysis: Quantification of nucleated cells was approximated via reference gene primer amplification. Produced via immunoSEQ multiplex PCR; TCRdb's table is partial and in-frame only. V and J calls and clone size follow that table, whereas D and trimming were derived from the DNA. The table shows fewer than 250,000 clones, with approximately 85% occurring only once. The CDR3 is 12 residues long. V lost 4 bases to trimming and J lost 12 bases, with 12 bases between them. In germline, CDR1 is LNHNV, CDR2 YYDKDF (reference sequence). Ages ranged from about 18 to 90 years, with residence in 24 US areas.

The V call is TRBV15, the J call TRBJ1-4, with D unresolved. Material for sequencing was PBMCs or T cells enriched from blood (not recorded which). The origin of this receptor is a woman between 50 and 59 years old who had recovered from COVID-19. The CDR3 spells CATSIPGVELFF. CDR3 nucleotide sequence: TGTGCCACCAGCATCCCCGGAGTCGAACTGTTTTTT.